This T cell receptor (beta chain) was profiled in a study of blood T cell repertoires in COVID-19 (dated by TCRdb to the early 2020s). Study-level background: The collaborator samples originated in the United States, Italy and Spain and spanned the acute and convalescent phases of COVID-19. The prospective study material was composed of cDNA or gDNA derived from T cells, B-cell-depleted T cells, or PBMCs. The dataset comprised deeply sampled blood TCRbeta repertoires from subjects exposed to, actively infected with, or recovered from COVID-19. The repertoires were released in a freely available public database intended as a resource for research on the immune response to SARS-CoV-2. Samples were obtained from the ongoing ImmuneRACE study (first 160 participants) and from 1,254 subjects provided by 6 global collaborators. The sample metadata nearly always contained a de-identified subject ID, COVID-19 status, age in years and sex. Where available, HLA class I and class II types were taken from metadata supplied by the sample provider and were not determined by assay-based typing. Points the paper makes about the study in general: How much clinical and demographic metadata was included differed by source and by participant, and the metadata was provided uncurated.

TCRbeta CDR3 regions were amplified from genomic DNA using the immunoSEQ Assay, a bias-controlled multiplex PCR. The source study handled its data this way. Nucleated cell counts per sample were estimated from amplification of reference gene primers within the assay. Sequence reads were collapsed and filtered to measure the absolute abundance of every unique TCRbeta CDR3 rearrangement. For each sample, productive Simpson clonality was calculated as the square root of Simpson's diversity index over productive rearrangements. In TCRdb, the immuneACCESS table is reduced to in-frame sequences with V and J assigned. These tables do not hold every clone; where another copy was compared, an unresolved V gene accounts for under half, and the others remain unexplained. V and J calls and clone size come straight from that table; D and trimming were deduced from the DNA. Here the sample has over 250,000 clones; about 89% occur a single time. The ten largest account for over 7.5% of the sample.

Another Seattle source contributed samples from volunteer blood donors who had recovered from COVID-19. Each collaborating institution followed its own protocols to collect whole blood in K2EDTA tubes. For TCRbeta analysis, collaborators shipped samples as frozen whole blood, isolated PBMCs, or DNA extracted from either of those sample types. For this clone: Which antigen it targets is not known. The sample holds no much larger clone one base away, and base qualities are not on file.

The receptor was derived from a man aged 40-49 years who had recovered from COVID-19. Sequencing input: peripheral blood.

The DNA sequence is given as TGTGCCAGCAGCCCATGGACTGTTAAAGAGACCCAGTACTTC. Translation gives CASSPWTVKETQYF. The receptor chain draws on TRBV3-1 (or the pseudogene TRBV3-2) and TRBJ2-5, with TRBD2 as a weak D call on 5 bases. The germline V gene (reference sequence) supplies CDR1 LGHDT and CDR2 YNNKEL. The CDR3 spans 14 residues, from the cysteine through the phenylalanine. CDR3 DNA is the only sequence kept; it has 42 bases, read in frame from the first base. Cut back by 4 bases and 3 bases, the V and J ends lie 12 bases apart.